The rows below give T cell receptor beta chains drawn from one sample of a study of blood T cells in healthy people across ages. Using its own MiXCR run on the 5' RACE reads, TCRdb lists one record per CDR3 protein. The sample records approximately 1,100,000 distinct CDR3 sequences, over 35% being singletons. The sample comprised blood. The receptors stem from a woman in her sixties or seventies in good health. Each CDR3 is given without its conserved first and last residue. The size field is filled for only some rows; it gives once, few, many or a size class.

v_gene	j_gene	abundance	CDR3aa
TRBV20-1	TRBJ1-2	NA	SARTTGRIYGYT
TRBV5-1	TRBJ1-2	few	ASSQGADYGYT
TRBV9	TRBJ1-2	NA	ASSVFTGLNYGYT
TRBV6-6	TRBJ1-2	NA	ASSSNRDRGRSWGYT
TRBV7-9	TRBJ1-5	few	ASSSAGGGGNQPQH
TRBV5-1	TRBJ2-7	NA	ASSLGGRRIDEQY
TRBV2	TRBJ2-5	NA	ASSEAAGRGETQY
TRBV6-5	TRBJ2-5	NA	ASGPGQGSETQY
TRBV5-1	TRBJ2-5	NA	ASSQTGTGQETQY
TRBV7-9	TRBJ1-1	NA	ASSPPGLRGF
TRBV20-1	TRBJ2-5	NA	STGASGEETQY
TRBV24-1	TRBJ2-7	NA	AAEGMPSYEQY
TRBV5-6	NA	NA	ASSLAGFGETQY
TRBV28	TRBJ2-5	few	ASSSGDRGRETQY
TRBV6-5	NA	NA	ASSYARRGETQY
TRBV15	TRBJ1-2	many	ATSSGQGFYGYT
TRBV5-6	TRBJ1-2	NA	ASSFAVRGKDGYT
TRBV28	TRBJ2-7	NA	ASSLGTGGSFDLDEQY
TRBV7-6	TRBJ1-5	NA	ASQQGEGQPQH
TRBV12-3/TRBV12-4	TRBJ1-4	NA	ASRRLNEKLF
TRBV7-9	TRBJ1-5	NA	ASSSGQGVGNQPQH
TRBV6-1	TRBJ1-4	NA	ASSEMGFGEKLF
TRBV27	TRBJ2-1	once	ASRNRGHGVNNEQF
TRBV14	TRBJ2-3	few	ASSQDMVDTQY
TRBV5-6	TRBJ2-1	NA	ASSFGSNEQF
TRBV6-5	TRBJ2-5	NA	ARSSAGLPPAETQY
TRBV28	TRBJ1-2	NA	ATTVLGTAYGYT
TRBV30	TRBJ1-2	once	AWSAGGGVYT
TRBV5-6	TRBJ1-5	NA	ASSFQSNQPQH
TRBV2	TRBJ2-7	NA	ASSEGPGVSYEQY
TRBV5-4	TRBJ2-5	NA	ASSEEAAYQETQY
TRBV27	TRBJ2-2	few	ASSLSTGYTGELF
TRBV29-1	TRBJ2-5	many	SVETTGKTQY
TRBV20-1	NA	NA	SAPPIPGQSRSYEQY
TRBV7-7	TRBJ2-5	NA	ASSSGFAGELQETQY
TRBV18	TRBJ1-5	few	ASSPDSVNQPQH
TRBV3-1	TRBJ2-4	NA	ASSQGAQREGLEQY
TRBV6-2/TRBV6-3	TRBJ1-5	NA	ASSPLGRDRGRLQPQH
TRBV24-1	TRBJ1-2	NA	ATSGHDREGDYGYT
TRBV27	TRBJ2-7	NA	ASSSFGGPRDEQY
TRBV19	TRBJ2-6	NA	ASSRQMALLSGANVLT
TRBV2	TRBJ2-5	NA	ASLSGEQETQY
TRBV20-1	TRBJ2-1	NA	SATSIGGSRYNEQF
TRBV7-2	TRBJ2-7	many	ASSLLAGGDRFDEQY
TRBV7-3	NA	few	ASSSRTSGLTYEQY
TRBV6-5	TRBJ2-3	NA	ASSYSRQGGTDTQY